Listed here are 27 T cell receptor beta chains from one sample, sequenced in a study of T cells after yellow fever vaccination. TCRdb reprocessed the 5' RACE reads via MiXCR and lists one record per CDR3 protein. The table records hundreds of thousands of distinct CDR3 sequences, around an eighth of them present only once. The specimen comprised PBMCs, sampled on the day of the yellow fever booster vaccination. These receptors all stem from a young man who received the YFV17D yellow fever vaccine.

The genes are TRBV7-9 and TRBJ2-1, with TRBD2 matching 7 bases. Germline V lookup: CDR1 SEHNR, CDR2 FQNEAQ (reference sequence). V was clipped by 5 bases and J by 7 bases; unmatched bases: 11. The CDR3 spans 15 residues. The CDR3: CASSGVGLDLNEQFF. In DNA, the CDR3 is TGTGCCAGCAGCGGCGTAGGACTAGATTTGAATGAGCAGTTCTTC.

The chain uses TRBV5-5 and TRBJ2-1, with 10 positions matching TRBD2. The CDR3 spans 14 residues. J lost 5 bases, V lost 4 bases, and 3 bases had no gene match. Germline V lookup: CDR1 SGHKS, CDR2 YYEKEE (reference sequence). CDR3 residues: CASSPSGRHNEQFF. The CDR3 DNA reads TGTGCCAGCAGCCCTAGCGGGAGACACAATGAGCAGTTCTTC. The complete variable domain, with remaining parts taken from reference TRBV5-5 and TRBJ2-1, reads DAGVTQSPTHLIKTRGQQVTLRCSPISGHKSVSWYQQVLGQGPQFIFQYYEKEERGRGNFPDRFSARQFPNYSSELNVNALLLGDSALYLCASSPSGRHNEQFFGPGTRLTVL.

The chain is built from TRBV20-1 and TRBJ2-7; D assignment may be TRBD1 or TRBD2 (5 bases each). V was trimmed by 5 bases and J by 2 bases, leaving 16 bases between them. Germline CDR1 DFQATT, CDR2 SNEGSKA (reference sequence). There are 14 residues in the CDR3. Here the CDR3 reads CSARGQGRTYEQYF. The CDR3 DNA sequence: TGCAGTGCTCGGGGTCAGGGCCGAACCTACGAGCAGTACTTC.

This clonotype has at least ten counts. A read error may account for a junction end that differs from germline. The chain is built from TRBV29-1 and TRBJ1-2, with no clear D. Germline V gene lookup returns CDR1 SQVTM and CDR2 ANQGSEA. The CDR3 covers 11 residues. The CDR3 sequence: CSVAEPAYGDF. The CDR3 DNA is TGCAGCGTCGCAGAACCTGCTTATGGGGACTTC.

The rearrangement uses TRBV7-3 and TRBJ2-1; 7 bases are shared with TRBD2. The CDR3 is 13 residues long. The germline V gene has CDR1 SGHTA and CDR2 FQGTGA. V lost 5 bases to trimming and J lost 9 bases; unmatched junction nucleotides: 7. The CDR3 DNA is TGTGCCAGCAGCCGGGGGGTTGGTAGTGAGCAGTTCTTC. Translated: CASSRGVGSEQFF.

This clonotype was observed a handful of times. V usage is TRBV20-1 and J usage is TRBJ2-4, with a possible D match to TRBD2 (6 bases). With 7 bases removed from V and 6 bases from J, the gap between germline ends came to 10 bases. Germline CDR1 reads DFQATT; CDR2 reads SNEGSKA (reference sequence). CDR3 size: 11 residues. The CDR3 DNA is TGCAGTGGGACTAAAATAAACATTCAGTACTTC. Encoded protein: CSGTKINIQYF.

The chain joins TRBV7-6 to TRBJ2-5; 7 bases agree with TRBD2. The CDR3 runs to 16 residues. CDR1 SGHVS and CDR2 FNYEAQ come from the germline V gene. Germline trimming cut 1 base from V and 6 bases from J; bases unmatched to any gene: 11. DNA of the CDR3: TGTGCCAGCAGCTTAGATGTGGGAGGGCCGGGAAAGACCCAGTACTTC. It translates to CASSLDVGGPGKTQYF. Based on the CDR3 plus reference TRBV7-6 and TRBJ2-5, the full variable domain is GAGVSQSPRYKVTKRGQDVALRCDPISGHVSLYWYRQALGQGPEFLTYFNYEAQQDKSGLPNDRFSAERPEGSISTLTIQRTEQRDSAMYRCASSLDVGGPGKTQYFGPGTRLLVL.

This clonotype was observed a handful of times. The rearrangement links TRBV6-1 to TRBJ2-1; 8 bases map to TRBD2. After removal of 7 bases from V and 3 bases from J, the junction contained 11 bases not matched to a gene. Per germline, CDR1 MNHNS and CDR2 SASEGT. This CDR3 comprises 16 residues. CDR3 in amino acids: CASTLGAAGVYNEQFF. The CDR3 DNA sequence: TGTGCCAGCACCCTAGGGGCAGCGGGAGTCTACAATGAGCAGTTCTTC.

Many counts were recorded for this clonotype. This chain uses TRBV5-1 with TRBJ2-3; D is perhaps TRBD1 or TRBD2 (6 bases each). Trimming shortened V by 3 bases and J by 0 bases, and 14 bases separated the two germline ends. There are 16 residues in the CDR3. In germline, CDR1 is SGHRS, CDR2 YFSETQ. For the CDR3, the DNA is TGCGCCAGCAGCTCGGAGGGGGTCGAGAGCACAGATACGCAGTATTTT. It yields the protein CASSSEGVESTDTQYF.

This clonotype was counted a few times. The V and J genes are TRBV9 and TRBJ2-4, with 9 bases identical to TRBD1. The CDR3 is 16 amino acids. The V and J ends lost 0 bases and 5 bases, in that order; junction bases with no gene match: 6. Germline assignment: CDR1 SGDLS and CDR2 YYNGEE. DNA of the CDR3: TGTGCCAGCAGCGTAGCTCCGGGACAGGGCCAAAACATTCAGTACTTC. Amino acids: CASSVAPGQGQNIQYF.

This clonotype was picked up a small number of times. CDR3 nucleotide sequence: TGCGCCAGCAGCCAAGTTGCGGTAAACACCGGGGAGCTGTTTTTT. This codes for CASSQVAVNTGELFF. This chain connects TRBV4-3 to TRBJ2-2, with unresolved D. In germline, CDR1 is LGHNA, CDR2 YSLEER. Trimming left V 1 base short and J 2 bases short, with 8 bases between. This CDR3 has 15 residues.

The chain uses TRBV11-2 and TRBJ2-5, with a possible D match to TRBD2 (6 bases). CDR3 length equals 13 residues. CDR1 and CDR2 from the germline V gene are SGHAT and FQNNGV. V was cut by 6 bases and J by 5 bases, with 13 bases left in between. The chain's CDR3 is CASRAGTWETQYF. Written as DNA, the CDR3 is TGTGCCAGCAGAGCCGGGACTTGGGAGACCCAGTACTTC.

The rearrangement links TRBV3-1 to TRBJ2-1; the match to TRBD2 covers 8 bases. Trimming at V came to 1 base and at J to 0 bases, leaving 8 bases not matched to a gene. Germline values: CDR1 LGHDT, CDR2 YNNKEL (reference sequence). The CDR3 has 18 residues. In DNA form, the CDR3 reads TGTGCCAGCAGCCAAGGATTGCTAGCGGGCGGCTCCTACAATGAGCAGTTCTTC. It specifies CASSQGLLAGGSYNEQFF.

The chain combines TRBV7-3 with TRBJ2-1; possible D gene TRBD2, 5 bases. CDR3 size: 18 residues. CDR1 is SGHTA and CDR2 is FQGTGA in the germline V gene. V was pared by 5 bases and J by 0 bases, with 20 bases between. This CDR3 is CASSPTLTRASSYNEQFF. Written as DNA, the CDR3 is TGTGCCAGCAGCCCGACCCTGACGAGGGCTAGCTCCTACAATGAGCAGTTCTTC.

This clonotype turned up a few times. The rearrangement uses TRBV29-1 and TRBJ2-5; D remains ambiguous. The length of the CDR3 is 14 residues. Germline loops: CDR1 SQVTM, CDR2 ANQGSEA. V shed 4 bases and J shed 2 bases, with 14 bases lying between them. CDR3: CSVVPTLTQETQYF. CDR3 nucleotide sequence: TGCAGCGTTGTACCCACCCTGACGCAAGAGACCCAGTACTTC.

The chain recombines TRBV3-1 with TRBJ2-7, with D perhaps TRBD2 (5 bases). The CDR3 is 12 residues long. The germline CDR1 and CDR2 sequences are LGHDT and YNNKEL (reference sequence). Trimming took off 6 bases at V and 6 bases at J, with 12 bases between the two ends. The CDR3: CASREVGGEQYF. The CDR3 nucleotides are TGTGCCAGCAGGGAGGTCGGAGGCGAGCAGTACTTC.

The genes are TRBV12-3 or TRBV12-4 and TRBJ2-7; 8 bases fit TRBD2. Trimming at V came to 5 bases and at J to 5 bases, leaving 11 bases not matched to a gene. The CDR3 is 15 amino acids. In DNA form, the CDR3 reads TGTGCCAGCAGTATACTAGCGGTATCGTCTGACGAGCAGTACTTC. Translation: CASSILAVSSDEQYF.

This clonotype showed up just a few times. The chain has TRBV6-6 and TRBJ1-1, with D uncertain. Trimming pared 8 bases from V and 1 base from J, leaving 11 bases between. There are 13 residues in the CDR3. Germline V gene lookup returns CDR1 MNHNY and CDR2 SVGAGI (reference sequence). CDR3 residues: CASDFPQNTEAFF. CDR3 DNA: TGTGCCAGCGACTTCCCCCAGAACACTGAAGCTTTCTTT.

With respect to this clonotype: The junction does not match germline at one end; this may be a read error. The chain is built from TRBV29-1 and TRBJ2-1, with 10 bases identical to TRBD2. Germline V lookup: CDR1 SQVTM, CDR2 ANQGSEA. There are 12 residues in the CDR3. The CDR3 loop is CSVEDSGRTPYF. CDR3 bases: TGCAGCGTGGAAGATAGCGGGAGGACCCCCTACTTC.

The chain uses TRBV7-2 and TRBJ2-5; D gene uncertain. The CDR3 runs to 12 residues. V lost 1 base, J lost 5 bases, and 5 bases lay in between. Germline V CDR1 and CDR2: SGHTA, FQGNSA. CDR3 sequence (DNA): TGTGCCAGCAGCTTAGGTTTTGAGACCCAGTACTTC. It codes for CASSLGFETQYF.

The chain has TRBV5-1 and TRBJ2-1; perhaps D is TRBD1 or TRBD2 (5 bases each). With 7 bases removed from V and 8 bases from J, the gap between germline ends came to 19 bases. Germline CDR1 reads SGHRS; CDR2 reads YFSETQ. The CDR3 runs 14 residues. CDR3 coding DNA: TGCGCCAGCGGGACGGTGGGTGGGTTCGATGAGCAGTTCTTC. It specifies CASGTVGGFDEQFF.

This clonotype has only a few counts. The chain is built from TRBV4-3 and TRBJ2-7, with D possibly being TRBD1 (7 bases). From germline, CDR1 is LGHNA and CDR2 YSLEER. The CDR3 runs 17 residues. V gave up 0 bases and J gave up 2 bases, with 17 bases separating them. The DNA for the CDR3 is TGCGCCAGCAGCCAAGATCTAGGCGGGGACAGAACCTACGAGCAGTACTTC. Its translation is CASSQDLGGDRTYEQYF.

This clonotype occurred a few times. This chain links TRBV12-3 or TRBV12-4 with TRBJ2-5; D is uncertain. V lost 3 bases, J lost 5 bases, and 10 bases lay in between. CDR3 length: 13 amino acids. This chain's CDR3 is CASSFVGSETQYF. Here the CDR3 DNA reads TGTGCCAGCAGTTTTGTAGGATCGGAGACCCAGTACTTC.

A few counts support this clonotype. The gene calls are TRBV10-1 and TRBJ2-7, with 9 bases aligning to TRBD1. The CDR3 has 14 amino acids. J was trimmed by 6 bases and V by 5 bases; bases with no gene match: 8. In germline, CDR1 is WNHNN, CDR2 SYGVQD (reference sequence). CDR3 region: CASSSTGQGSEQYF. The CDR3 coding sequence is TGCGCCAGCAGTAGCACGGGACAGGGATCCGAGCAGTACTTC.

The table lists this clonotype with many counts. The rearrangement uses TRBV7-6 and TRBJ2-5; TRBD1 is a possible D gene (5 bases). Deletions cut 1 base from V and 4 bases from J, with 10 bases between. This CDR3 region has 14 residues. In germline, CDR1 is SGHVS, CDR2 FNYEAQ. Here the CDR3 reads CASSLVGVGETQYF. The CDR3 bases are TGTGCCAGCAGCTTAGTAGGGGTTGGAGAGACCCAGTACTTC.

This chain links TRBV9 with TRBJ2-2; 8 positions match TRBD2. CDR3 size: 17 residues. Unmatched junction bases numbered 14, after V lost 4 bases and J lost 6 bases. Germline lookup yields CDR1 SGDLS and CDR2 YYNGEE. CDR3 nucleotide sequence: TGTGCCAGCAGCACCCAACCAAGCGGGAGAAGGGCCGGGGAGCTGTTTTTT. It specifies CASSTQPSGRRAGELFF.

Worth noting for this clonotype: A read error may produce the germline difference seen at one junction end. The CDR3 loop is CSSTGGQPGSNEQFF. The CDR3 nucleotides are TGCTCCAGCACTGGGGGGCAGCCCGGGTCTAATGAGCAGTTCTTC. The rearrangement links TRBV5-1 to TRBJ2-1, with D perhaps matching TRBD1 or TRBD2 (6 bases each). The CDR3 length is 15 residues. CDR1 SGHRS and CDR2 YFSETQ come from the germline V gene.